This note documents a single T cell receptor beta chain sequence. The sample belongs to a study of shared T cell receptors in the human thymus. Germline loops: CDR1 SGHTA, CDR2 FQGNSA. The CDR3 covers 12 residues. V shed 2 bases and J shed 6 bases, with 8 bases lying between them. Generated by immunoSEQ multiplex PCR, the TCRdb table keeps only in-frame clones and is missing some. The sample records some 760,000 clones, 70% to 90% being singletons. In addition, the sample was reused for a study of human thymus T cells.

Input material: thymocytes. The receptor was isolated from a girl under two years old with a congenital heart defect. The V and J genes are TRBV7-2 and TRBJ2-7; D remains unclear. The CDR3 DNA reads as TGTGCCAGCAGCTTAACGAGGCCCGAGCAGTACTTC. It translates to CASSLTRPEQYF.